Presented here are 30 T cell receptor beta chains from one specimen sequenced in a study of cytomegalovirus exposure and HLA in healthy donors. Primers included in the PCR were 60 Vbeta and 13 Jbeta primers. TCRdb's table, derived via immunoSEQ multiplex PCR, lists solely in-frame clones and lacks some. The sample gives fewer than 130,000 clones, approximately 79% of which show up once; around 6.6% is in the top ten. Specimen: PBMCs. The receptor source for this set is a man younger than 45 in good health and CMV-seropositive.

This chain connects TRBV6-1 to TRBJ1-2; 10 bases are shared with TRBD1. V gave up 1 base and J gave up 3 bases; unmatched junction bases: 5. CDR1 is MNHNS and CDR2 is SASEGT in the germline V gene. The CDR3 runs to 16 residues. The DNA of the CDR3 is TGTGCCAGCAGTGAAGGACAGGGGGCGGCGTACTATGGCTACACCTTC. Residues: CASSEGQGAAYYGYTF.

The rearrangement uses TRBV7-9 and TRBJ1-6; TRBD1 matches at 7 bases. The CDR3 is 15 residues long. Germline V CDR1 and CDR2: SEHNR, FQNEAQ (reference sequence). V was pared by 1 base and J by 5 bases, with 2 bases of the junction left unmatched. CDR3 in amino acids: CASSLGQGNNSPLHF. CDR3 DNA: TGTGCCAGCAGCTTAGGACAGGGAAATAATTCACCCCTCCACTTT.

The chain has TRBV7-3 and TRBJ2-1; weak D call: TRBD2 (6 bases). The length of the CDR3 is 15 residues. The ends were cut back, 1 base at V and 1 base at J, with 8 bases in the middle. Per the germline V gene, CDR1 is SGHTA and CDR2 is FQGTGA. The CDR3 spells CASSLMGGSYNEQFF. In DNA, the CDR3 is TGTGCCAGCAGCTTAATGGGGGGTTCCTACAATGAGCAGTTCTTC.

This clone was seen only once. V is TRBV5-5 and J is TRBJ2-7; 7 bases match TRBD1. The CDR3 is made up of 15 amino acids. The V gene's germline CDR1 is SGHKS and CDR2 YYEKEE (reference sequence). V lost 4 bases and J lost 3; bases outside the gene matches: 10. The CDR3 DNA follows: TGTGCCAGCAGCCCCGACAGGGCCACCCGCTACGAGCAGTACTTC. This sequence encodes CASSPDRATRYEQYF.

This CDR3 is CASSLGRGKNSPLHF. CDR3 bases: TGTGCCAGCAGCCTCGGTAGAGGGAAGAATTCACCCCTCCACTTT. The chain has TRBV5-6 and TRBJ1-6, with D uncertain. This CDR3 has 15 residues. V was shortened by 4 bases and J by 7 bases, with 15 bases between the two germline ends. The V gene's germline CDR1 is SGHDT and CDR2 YYEEEE. Combining the CDR3 with reference TRBV5-6 and TRBJ1-6 gives the whole variable domain DAGVTQSPTHLIKTRGQQVTLRCSPKSGHDTVSWYQQALGQGPQFIFQYYEEEERQRGNFPDRFSGHQFPNYSSELNVNALLLGDSALYLCASSLGRGKNSPLHFGNGTRLTVT.

This clone was found a few times. This sequence joins TRBV5-6 and TRBJ1-1; D is unclear. CDR3 length: 13 amino acids. V shed 1 base and J shed 7 bases, with 11 bases lying between them. From germline, CDR1 is SGHDT and CDR2 YYEEEE. The CDR3 spells CASSLIFLGEAFF. The CDR3 nucleotides read TGTGCCAGCAGCTTGATTTTCCTAGGTGAAGCTTTCTTT.

This chain connects TRBV30 to TRBJ2-1; TRBD1 is a possible D gene (5 bases). The CDR3 extends over 13 amino acids. Germline V gives CDR1 GTSNPN, CDR2 SVGIG (reference sequence). Trimming shortened V by 3 bases and J by 8 bases, and 14 bases separated the two germline ends. Written as DNA, the CDR3 is TGTGCCTGGAGAAGACAGCAGCTCTATGAGCAGTTCTTC. Protein: CAWRRQQLYEQFF.

The rearrangement uses TRBV6-5 and TRBJ2-7; 9 nucleotides line up with TRBD1. The V gene's germline CDR1 is MNHEY and CDR2 SVGAGI. This CDR3 is 13 amino acids long. The ends lost 8 bases at V and 3 bases at J; junction bases unmatched: 5. The chain's CDR3 is CASVPGQGYEQYF. CDR3 coding DNA: TGTGCCAGCGTACCGGGACAGGGCTACGAGCAGTACTTC.

This chain joins TRBV29-1 and TRBJ1-2; 10 nucleotides agree with TRBD1. The CDR3 is 14 amino acids. J was trimmed by 4 bases and V by 4 bases; bases with no gene match: 6. Germline assignment: CDR1 SQVTM and CDR2 ANQGSEA. The CDR3 here is CSVGRTGGIYGYTF. Written as DNA, the CDR3 is TGCAGCGTTGGACGGACAGGGGGGATCTATGGCTACACCTTC.

The rearrangement links TRBV29-1 to TRBJ2-3; no clear D. The CDR3 is 12 residues long. Germline loops: CDR1 SQVTM, CDR2 ANQGSEA. V was clipped by 3 bases and J by 5 bases, with 9 bases between them. The CDR3 protein is CSVDGALDTQYF. CDR3 nucleotides: TGCAGCGTTGACGGAGCGTTAGATACGCAGTATTTT.

The chain combines TRBV5-1 with TRBJ2-7; 7 bases are a match to TRBD1. Germline lookup yields CDR1 SGHRS and CDR2 YFSETQ. The CDR3 has 14 amino acids. V dropped 4 bases and J dropped 3; count of bases not matched to a gene: 7. CDR3 amino acids: CASSRSGTVYEQYF. The CDR3 DNA reads TGCGCCAGCAGCAGGTCCGGGACAGTCTACGAGCAGTACTTC.

The chain combines TRBV5-6 with TRBJ1-2; the D gene is possibly TRBD1 (6 bases). The CDR3 is made up of 12 amino acids. CDR1 and CDR2 (germline): SGHDT, YYEEEE. Between the trimmed V and J ends, which lost 6 bases and 7 bases, there was a span of 13 bases. In nucleotides, the CDR3 is TGTGCCAGCAACCAGGGGATAGGTGGCTACACCTTC. It encodes CASNQGIGGYTF.

This clone occurred once. V gene TRBV6-1 combines with J gene TRBJ1-2; 9 nucleotides align to TRBD1. There are 12 residues in the CDR3. From germline, CDR1 is MNHNS and CDR2 SASEGT. The trim removed 10 bases at V and 6 bases at J, leaving 6 bases unmatched. This CDR3 is CATCRTGDGYTF. The CDR3 bases are TGTGCCACGTGTCGGACAGGGGATGGCTACACCTTC.

This clone was seen once. The chain uses TRBV6-4 and TRBJ2-2; possibly TRBD2 for D (8 bases). The V end was cut by 6 bases, the J end by 5 bases, with 16 bases between. The CDR3 is 15 residues long. In germline, CDR1 is MRHNA, CDR2 SNTAGT. DNA of the CDR3: TGTGCCAGCAGAGGGGACAGCGGGGGAACCGGGGAGCTGTTTTTT. It specifies CASRGDSGGTGELFF.

This chain uses TRBV5-1 with TRBJ1-2, with TRBD1 identical over 8 bases. After removal of 0 bases from V and 5 bases from J, the junction contained 6 bases not matched to a gene. The CDR3 is 15 residues long. CDR1 is SGHRS, CDR2 YFSETQ, per germline. CDR3 sequence (DNA): TGCGCCAGCAGCTTGGGCAGGGGGCGTGGGTATGGCTACACCTTC. This sequence encodes CASSLGRGRGYGYTF.

Here the CDR3 reads CAWSVRDRHTDTQYF. In nucleotides, the CDR3 is TGTGCCTGGAGTGTACGAGACAGACACACAGATACGCAGTATTTT. J is TRBJ2-3 and V is TRBV30; D is possibly TRBD1 (5 bases). Germline values: CDR1 GTSNPN, CDR2 SVGIG (reference sequence). V was pared by 0 bases and J by 2 bases, with 12 bases between. The CDR3 is 15 residues long.

The chain uses TRBV12-2 and TRBJ1-5; TRBD1 is taken as the D call from the table, unchecked against the DNA. TRBV12-2 is tagged as a pseudogene. The CDR3 has 17 residues. CDR3 protein: CASRFFGDRDSNQPQHF. The CDR3 DNA reads TGTGCAAGTCGCTTTTTCGGTGACAGGGACAGCAATCAGCCCCAGCATTTT.

The CDR3 sequence: CASTVWTGDPYGYTF. The CDR3 DNA sequence: TGTGCCAGCACGGTGTGGACAGGGGACCCCTATGGCTACACCTTC. The rearrangement links TRBV6-1 to TRBJ1-2; 9 bases are shared with TRBD1. Trimming at V came to 7 bases and at J to 4 bases, leaving 10 bases not matched to a gene. Germline V gene sequence: CDR1 MNHNS, CDR2 SASEGT. CDR3 length equals 15 residues.

This clone occurred many times. V is TRBV30 and J is TRBJ1-5; 7 bases are a match to TRBD1. Trimming cost V 8 bases and J 2 bases; bases outside gene matches: 9. The CDR3 runs to 14 residues. Germline CDR1 GTSNPN, CDR2 SVGIG (reference sequence). As DNA, the CDR3 is TGTGCCGGATCCCAAACAGGGGGCAATCAGCCCCAGCATTTT. It codes for CAGSQTGGNQPQHF.

In this sample, this clone turned up once. The chain has TRBV5-6 and TRBJ2-1, with 7 nucleotides matching TRBD2. Germline loops: CDR1 SGHDT, CDR2 YYEEEE. V lost 5 bases, J lost 5 bases, and 4 bases stayed unmatched. The CDR3 is 13 residues long. CDR3 sequence (DNA): TGTGCCAGCAGGCCTGGGGGGGACAATGAGCAGTTCTTC. Translated, it gives CASRPGGDNEQFF.

This chain links TRBV25-1 with TRBJ2-3; 7 bases agree with TRBD1. The trim removed 4 bases at V and 4 bases at J, leaving 17 bases unmatched. Germline V gene sequence: CDR1 MGHDK, CDR2 SYGVNS. CDR3 size: 18 residues. The CDR3 bases are TGTGCCAGCAGTGCATCCCAGGGAGAGGGGGCCCAACCAGATACGCAGTATTTT. Encoded protein: CASSASQGEGAQPDTQYF.

The J gene is TRBJ1-5, the V gene TRBV30; D is unresolved. With 1 base removed from V and 3 bases from J, the gap between germline ends came to 13 bases. CDR1 and CDR2 (germline): GTSNPN, SVGIG (reference sequence). The CDR3 has 15 amino acids. The CDR3 coding sequence is TGTGCCTGGAGTGCCCGCGGGGATCCCAATCAGCCCCAGCATTTT. Translated, it gives CAWSARGDPNQPQHF.

The chain combines TRBV18 with TRBJ2-7, with D possibly matching TRBD2 (6 bases). In germline, CDR1 is KGHSH, CDR2 LQKENI. The CDR3 loop spans 14 amino acids. V lost 3 bases and J lost 3, with 12 bases in between. CDR3 in DNA: TGTGCCAGCTCACCGGGGGGATCTCTCTACGAGCAGTACTTC. This gives the protein CASSPGGSLYEQYF.

The chain links TRBV9 to TRBJ2-3; TRBD2 matches at 13 bases. The V gene's germline CDR1 is SGDLS and CDR2 YYNGEE. The CDR3 spans 19 residues. After removal of 0 bases from V and 3 bases from J, the junction contained 10 bases not matched to a gene. The CDR3 reads CASSVGGTSGALRTDTQYF. The CDR3 region has the DNA TGTGCCAGCAGCGTAGGAGGGACTAGCGGGGCACTCAGAACAGATACGCAGTATTTT.

J is TRBJ2-1 and V is TRBV20-1, with D possibly TRBD1 on 6 matching bases. Between the trimmed V and J ends, which lost 4 bases and 6 bases, there was a span of 7 bases. Germline CDR1 is DFQATT and CDR2 is SNEGSKA (reference sequence). The CDR3 is 11 amino acids. In DNA form, the CDR3 reads TGCAGTGCTACCAGGGGCAATGAGCAGTTCTTC. Its protein is CSATRGNEQFF.

The chain employs TRBV5-6 and TRBJ1-3; TRBD1 is a possible D gene (5 bases). Germline lookup yields CDR1 SGHDT and CDR2 YYEEEE. This CDR3 comprises 16 residues. The ends were cut back, 0 bases at V and 1 base at J, with 11 bases in the middle. DNA of the CDR3: TGTGCCAGCAGCTTGGGGGCAGGGCGATCTGGAAACACCATATATTTT. Encoded protein: CASSLGAGRSGNTIYF.

V is TRBV5-1 and J is TRBJ2-7; 8 nucleotides line up with TRBD1. With 4 bases clipped from V and 2 bases from J, the junction kept 5 bases outside the gene matches. Germline assignment: CDR1 SGHRS and CDR2 YFSETQ. The CDR3 covers 14 residues. The CDR3 sequence is CASSEQGEAYEQYF. The CDR3 DNA reads as TGCGCCAGCAGCGAACAGGGGGAGGCCTACGAGCAGTACTTC.

V and J are TRBV25-1 and TRBJ2-7; D is perhaps TRBD2 (6 bases). CDR3 length: 13 amino acids. CDR1 and CDR2 from the germline V gene are MGHDK and SYGVNS. The V end was cut by 3 bases, the J end by 5 bases, with 11 bases between. The CDR3 DNA follows: TGTGCCAGCAGTGACGGAGGAGGGGACGAGCAGTACTTC. This translates into CASSDGGGDEQYF.

This clone occurred a few times. The rearrangement links TRBV6-5 to TRBJ1-1; TRBD1 matches 10 bases. The length of the CDR3 is 15 residues. V gave up 4 bases and J gave up 0 bases; unmatched junction bases: 2. Germline V CDR1 and CDR2: MNHEY, SVGAGI. CDR3 bases: TGTGCCAGCAGTTCGACAGGGGGCCTGAACACTGAAGCTTTCTTT. Translated, it gives CASSSTGGLNTEAFF.

The chain has TRBV10-3 and TRBJ2-7; TRBD1 agrees at 7 bases. CDR1 is ENHRY and CDR2 is SYGVKD in the germline V gene. The CDR3 has 14 residues. Trimming took 0 bases from V and 3 from J; bases not matched to a gene: 2. CDR3 protein: CAISESGGYYEQYF. The DNA for the CDR3 is TGTGCCATCAGTGAGTCAGGGGGCTACTACGAGCAGTACTTC.